The 23 T cell receptor beta chains below all came from one sample that was sequenced in a study of beta chain features in type 1 diabetes. Expressed TCRB transcripts were sequenced because the entire RNA isolate underwent reverse transcription. Assay: immunoSEQ multiplex PCR; the TCRdb copy retains only in-frame clones and omits some. The sample lists 810,000 or so clones; 17% were seen once. The sample consisted of naive CD4+ T cells from blood. Source of these receptors: a woman between 18 and 30 years old in good health.

The genes are TRBV7-8 and TRBJ2-2; D may be TRBD1 (6 bases). From germline, CDR1 is SGHVS and CDR2 FQNEAQ. The CDR3 length is 15 residues. V was trimmed by 1 base and J by 5 bases, leaving 11 bases between them. The CDR3 region has the DNA TGTGCCAGCAGCTTAGGACAGGTCAATACCGGGGAGCTGTTTTTT. It is translated as CASSLGQVNTGELFF.

This clone was counted only a few times. The rearrangement joins TRBV13 to TRBJ2-7, with 11 bases lining up with TRBD2. Germline loops: CDR1 PRHDT, CDR2 FYEKMQ (reference sequence). The trim removed 2 bases at V and 0 bases at J, leaving 0 bases unmatched. This CDR3 has 15 residues. The CDR3 coding sequence is TGTGCCAGCAGCTTAACTAGCGGGAGCTCCTACGAGCAGTACTTC. This encodes CASSLTSGSSYEQYF.

A word on this clone: This CDR3 is also generated by other DNA sequences in the sample. The chain employs TRBV20-1 and TRBJ2-5, with unresolved D. V gave up 5 bases and J gave up 0 bases, with 4 bases separating them. The CDR3 loop spans 11 amino acids. Germline loops: CDR1 DFQATT, CDR2 SNEGSKA (reference sequence). The CDR3 region is CSASDQETQYF. The CDR3 bases are TGCAGTGCTTCGGACCAAGAGACCCAGTACTTC.

The rearrangement links TRBV7-9 to TRBJ2-5; 8 positions match TRBD1. The end of the DNA fits TRBJ2-7 better, so the J call may be wrong. The CDR3 has 12 residues. Germline V gives CDR1 SEHNR, CDR2 FQNEAQ (reference sequence). CDR3 bases: TGTGCCAGTTCGACAGGGGACTACGAGCAGTACTTC. Translated, it gives CASSTGDYEQYF.

The CDR3 loop is CASSQGFGRVDEQFF. The DNA of the CDR3 is TGCGCCAGCAGCCAAGGGTTTGGCAGGGTGGATGAGCAGTTCTTC. This chain connects TRBV4-1 to TRBJ2-1; D perhaps matches TRBD1 (5 bases). Per germline, CDR1 MGHRA and CDR2 YSYEKL. Trimming left V 1 base short and J 8 bases short, with 15 bases between. The CDR3 extends over 15 amino acids.

V gene TRBV5-1 combines with J gene TRBJ2-2, with D perhaps matching TRBD2 (5 bases). CDR3 length: 14 amino acids. Looked up from germline, CDR1 is SGHRS and CDR2 is YFSETQ. With 3 bases removed from V and 2 bases from J, the gap between germline ends came to 8 bases. DNA for the CDR3: TGCGCCAGCAGCTCGGAGGATAACACCGGGGAGCTGTTTTTT. Its translation is CASSSEDNTGELFF. The full variable domain, in which reference TRBV5-1 and TRBJ2-2 provide the parts outside the CDR3, is KAGVTQTPRYLIKTRGQQVTLSCSPISGHRSVSWYQQTPGQGLQFLFEYFSETQRNKGNFPGRFSGRQFSNSRSEMNVSTLELGDSALYLCASSSEDNTGELFFGEGSRLTVL.

This clone was counted only a few times. The rearrangement uses TRBV15 and TRBJ2-6; 7 bases map to TRBD1. Germline CDR1 is LNHNV and CDR2 is YYDKDF (reference sequence). The junction had 8 bases not matched to a gene; V was cut back by 2 bases and J by 1 base. The CDR3 is made up of 18 amino acids. For the CDR3, the DNA is TGTGCCACCAGCAGATTACTAACAGGGGCATCTGGGGCCAACGTCCTGACTTTC. Translated, it gives CATSRLLTGASGANVLTF.

V usage is TRBV9 and J usage is TRBJ2-2, with D perhaps matching TRBD1 or TRBD2 (5 bases each). The CDR3 covers 18 residues. Germline CDR1 reads SGDLS; CDR2 reads YYNGEE. V was cut by 0 bases and J by 5 bases, with 20 bases left in between. Here the CDR3 DNA reads TGTGCCAGCAGCGTAGTTGTGGGAACGCAATGGGGGACCGGGGAGCTGTTTTTT. Its protein is CASSVVVGTQWGTGELFF. The full variable domain, rest sourced from reference TRBV9 and TRBJ2-2, is DSGVTQTPKHLITATGQRVTLRCSPRSGDLSVYWYQQSLDQGLQFLIQYYNGEERAKGNILERFSAQQFPDLHSELNLSSLELGDSALYFCASSVVVGTQWGTGELFFGEGSRLTVL.

This clone was seen a few times. This chain uses TRBV10-3 with TRBJ2-1; 16 nucleotides align to TRBD2. The CDR3 consists of 16 residues. V trimming: 6 bases; J trimming: 6 bases; junction bases outside the gene matches: 5. Germline V lookup: CDR1 ENHRY, CDR2 SYGVKD. For the CDR3, the DNA is TGTGCCATCAGGGGGACTAGCGGGAGGGCCAGCAATGAGCAGTTCTTC. Its translation: CAIRGTSGRASNEQFF.

This chain joins TRBV5-1 and TRBJ2-1, with D possibly being TRBD1 or TRBD2 (6 bases each). The V end was cut by 1 base, the J end by 5 bases, with 16 bases between. From germline, CDR1 is SGHRS and CDR2 YFSETQ. CDR3 length: 16 amino acids. The CDR3 region has the DNA TGCGCCAGCAGCTTGTGGGGCGGGACAAGCAACAATGAGCAGTTCTTC. Its translation is CASSLWGGTSNNEQFF.

The chain joins TRBV28 to TRBJ2-2; 7 nucleotides match TRBD2. CDR1 and CDR2 (germline): MDHEN, SYDVKM. This CDR3 contains 14 residues. With V trimmed by 6 bases and J by 4 bases, 5 bases remained unmatched. CDR3 sequence: CASRREPGTGELFF. CDR3 DNA sequence: TGTGCCAGCAGGCGGGAGCCTGGCACCGGGGAGCTGTTTTTT.

The V gene is TRBV7-8, the J gene TRBJ2-7; no clear D. The V and J ends lost 0 bases and 2 bases respectively, with 8 bases between them. The V gene's germline CDR1 is SGHVS and CDR2 FQNEAQ. This CDR3 is built from 14 residues. CDR3 nucleotides: TGTGCCAGCAGCTTAGCGGCCAGGACCTACGAGCAGTACTTC. Translation: CASSLAARTYEQYF.

The rearrangement uses TRBV2 and TRBJ2-7; D is unclear. The CDR3 totals 14 residues. The V end was cut by 6 bases, the J end by 7 bases, with 19 bases between. CDR1 is SNHLY, CDR2 FYNNEI, per germline. The CDR3 spells CASSPEGVLREQYF. The CDR3 bases are TGTGCCAGCAGCCCCGAAGGAGTTTTGAGGGAGCAGTACTTC.

This clone was counted only a few times. This chain connects TRBV7-3 to TRBJ2-1; tentative D call: TRBD2 (6 bases). Germline V gives CDR1 SGHTA, CDR2 FQGTGA. Trimming shortened V by 5 bases and J by 10 bases, and 24 bases separated the two germline ends. This CDR3 is 16 amino acids long. DNA for the CDR3: TGTGCCAGCAGCCCCCGGGTAGCGGAACACCGAGGGGAGCAGTTCTTC. Translating it yields CASSPRVAEHRGEQFF.

This clone showed up just a few times. Other DNA sequences within the sample encode an identical CDR3. The chain recombines TRBV5-1 with TRBJ2-7; TRBD1 matches at 7 bases. CDR1 SGHRS and CDR2 YFSETQ come from the germline V gene. The CDR3 has 14 amino acids. Trimming removed 4 bases from V and 3 bases from J; junction bases left unmatched: 7. CDR3 DNA sequence: TGCGCCAGCAGCCCTAGACAGGGAAGCTACGAGCAGTACTTC. Its translation: CASSPRQGSYEQYF.

This clone has a handful of counts. The rearrangement links TRBV20-1 to TRBJ2-7; D is unclear. Germline assignment: CDR1 DFQATT and CDR2 SNEGSKA (reference sequence). This CDR3 has 11 amino acids. Trimming took 6 bases from V and 2 from J, leaving 8 bases between them. CDR3 bases: TGCAGTGCCGGGCATACCTACGAGCAGTACTTC. Translating gives CSAGHTYEQYF.

This clone was observed a few times. This chain links TRBV18 with TRBJ2-7, with 9 bases aligning to TRBD1. V was clipped by 3 bases and J by 3 bases; unmatched bases: 6. The CDR3 runs 15 residues. Germline V gene lookup returns CDR1 KGHSH and CDR2 LQKENI. CDR3 residues: CASSPTGTGNYEQYF. CDR3 DNA sequence: TGTGCCAGCTCACCGACCGGGACAGGGAACTACGAGCAGTACTTC.

This clone occurred a few times. The J gene is TRBJ2-1, the V gene TRBV5-4, with a weak D call TRBD2 (5 bases). This CDR3 has 13 amino acids. From germline, CDR1 is SGHNT and CDR2 YYREEE (reference sequence). The V end lost 3 bases, the J end lost 11 bases, and 15 bases lay between the germline ends. The CDR3 loop reads CASSSNMERKQFF. The DNA of the CDR3 is TGTGCCAGCAGCTCCAATATGGAGCGGAAGCAGTTCTTC.

A word on this clone: One end of the junction fails to match germline, which may point to a read error. The same CDR3 can be traced to other DNA sequences in this sample. CDR3 nucleotide sequence: TGTGCTAGCAGCTTAGCCGGGGGGGATACGCAGTATTTT. Translation: CASSLAGGDTQYF. The rearrangement joins TRBV7-7 to TRBJ2-3; 7 nucleotides align to TRBD2. The CDR3 runs to 13 residues. Germline CDR1 SSHAT, CDR2 FNYEAQ (reference sequence).

In this sample, this clone turned up a few times. The gene calls are TRBV4-2 and TRBJ1-3, with D possibly matching TRBD1 (5 bases). V lost 0 bases and J 5 bases, leaving 14 bases between the germline ends. The CDR3 length is 16 residues. The germline V gene has CDR1 LGHNA and CDR2 YNFKEQ. DNA of the CDR3: TGTGCCAGCAGCCAAGATCAGGGCAGGCTAAGAAACACCATATATTTT. Its translation is CASSQDQGRLRNTIYF.

This clone was picked up a small number of times. V gene TRBV4-2 combines with J gene TRBJ2-1; 8 nucleotides align to TRBD2. The V gene's germline CDR1 is LGHNA and CDR2 YNFKEQ. The CDR3 is made up of 19 amino acids. V lost 0 bases to trimming and J lost 6 bases; unmatched junction nucleotides: 16. CDR3 sequence (DNA): TGTGCCAGCAGCCAAGAGGAGGGGTCCGCGGGAGGATGGGGCAATGAGCAGTTCTTC. Translation gives CASSQEEGSAGGWGNEQFF.

The V call is TRBV9, the J call TRBJ2-3; 7 nucleotides align to TRBD2. The CDR3 consists of 18 residues. Germline V gene lookup returns CDR1 SGDLS and CDR2 YYNGEE. J was trimmed by 3 bases and V by 3 bases; bases with no gene match: 16. The chain's CDR3 is CASSGRSFGGEGTDTQYF. CDR3 DNA: TGTGCCAGCAGCGGAAGGTCCTTTGGCGGGGAGGGGACAGATACGCAGTATTTT.

CDR3 nucleotides: TGTGCCAGCAGTTCACGTAGTGGTCGGGTCACTGAAGCTTTCTTT. This gives the protein CASSSRSGRVTEAFF. V is TRBV25-1 and J is TRBJ1-1; D ambiguous. There are 15 residues in the CDR3. CDR1 and CDR2 (germline): MGHDK, SYGVNS. Trimming took 5 bases from V and 4 from J, leaving 17 bases between them.